This TCR beta chain stems from a study of OX40 agonist ivuxolimab in advanced cancers. Produced via immunoSEQ multiplex PCR; TCRdb's table is partial and in-frame only. The sample contains about 63,000 clones, approximately 90% of which appear only once. General study findings and limits: Relatively little clonal expansion, among the lowest observed, appeared in partial responders at 0.1-3.0 mg/kg. A proportion of nonresponders additionally exhibited low normalized T-cell clonal expansion.

In regard to this clone: Its antigen remains unknown.

The CDR3 is 9 amino acids. Germline V gives CDR1 SGHTS, CDR2 YDEGEE. The V end was cut by 0 bases, the J end by 10 bases, with 0 bases between. Patients had blood sampled at baseline and again on cycle 4 day 1 and cycle 7 day 1. Sequences were derived from CD4+ or CD8+ T cells sorted from blood, sampled in a trial of the OX40 agonist ivuxolimab. This rearrangement joins TRBV5-8 to TRBJ2-3; D remains ambiguous. The clonotype comes from an adult with an advanced solid tumor such as melanoma, head and neck, liver or kidney cancer. CDR3 region: CASSLAQYF. CDR3 nucleotide sequence: TGTGCCAGCAGCTTGGCGCAGTATTTT.